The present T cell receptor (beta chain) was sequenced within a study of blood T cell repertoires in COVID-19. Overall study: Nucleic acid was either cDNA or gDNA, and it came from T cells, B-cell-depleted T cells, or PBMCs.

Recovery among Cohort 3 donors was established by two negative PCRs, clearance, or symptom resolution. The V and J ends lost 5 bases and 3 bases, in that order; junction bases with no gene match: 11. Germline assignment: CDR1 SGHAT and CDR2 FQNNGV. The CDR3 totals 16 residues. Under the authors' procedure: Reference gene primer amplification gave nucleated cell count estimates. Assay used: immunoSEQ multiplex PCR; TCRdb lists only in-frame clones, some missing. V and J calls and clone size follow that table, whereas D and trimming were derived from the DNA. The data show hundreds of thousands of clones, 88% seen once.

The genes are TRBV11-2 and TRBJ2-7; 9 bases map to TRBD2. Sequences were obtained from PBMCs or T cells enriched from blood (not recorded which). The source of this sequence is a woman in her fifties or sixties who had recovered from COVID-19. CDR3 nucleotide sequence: TGTGCCAGCAGCCCTTACTTTAGCGGGAGAGGCTACGAGCAGTACTTC. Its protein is CASSPYFSGRGYEQYF.